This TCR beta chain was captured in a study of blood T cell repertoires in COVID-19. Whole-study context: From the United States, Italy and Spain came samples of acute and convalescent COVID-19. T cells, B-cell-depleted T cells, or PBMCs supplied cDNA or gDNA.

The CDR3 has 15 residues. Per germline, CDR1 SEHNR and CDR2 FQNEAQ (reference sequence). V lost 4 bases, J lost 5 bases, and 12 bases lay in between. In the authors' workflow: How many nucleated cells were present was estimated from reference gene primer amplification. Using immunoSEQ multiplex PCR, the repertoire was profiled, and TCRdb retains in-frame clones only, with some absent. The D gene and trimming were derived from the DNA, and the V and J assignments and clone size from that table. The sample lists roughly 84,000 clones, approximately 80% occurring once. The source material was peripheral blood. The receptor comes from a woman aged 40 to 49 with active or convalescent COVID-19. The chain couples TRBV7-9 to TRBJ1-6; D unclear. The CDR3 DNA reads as TGTGCCAGCAGCTCCAAAATAACACATAATTCACCCCTCCACTTT. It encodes CASSSKITHNSPLHF.